Below, one TCR beta chain is given with its context. What it binds is unknown. TCRdb analysed the 5' RACE reads with MiXCR anew, one entry per CDR3 protein. The data contain about 430,000 distinct CDR3 sequences, 20% to 25% of them singletons. Germline V gene lookup returns CDR1 SGHRS and CDR2 YFSETQ. This CDR3 is built from 18 residues. J gave up 4 bases and V 0 bases, and 5 bases lay outside the gene matches. The sample belongs to a study of T-cell memory formation after mild COVID-19. Whole-study context: Largely donor-specific TCR clusters were found.

Overall study results and limits: Memory sampled before infection contained some responding clones, suggesting cross-reactive memory joined. Contracting clones localized mainly to CM and EM when CD4+ and mainly to EMRA when CD8+.

Sequencing was done on a sample of PBMCs or a T cell subset sorted from them (not recorded which). The rearrangement joins TRBV5-1 to TRBJ2-6, with 12 bases that match TRBD1. The TCR was taken from an adult woman who had mild COVID-19 (a few samples of this study predate the infection). Cell type and time point are not known. CDR3 loop: CASSLGGQGAIGANVLTF. DNA of the CDR3: TGCGCCAGCAGCTTGGGGGGACAGGGGGCGATCGGGGCCAACGTCCTGACTTTC.